The following is a T cell receptor beta chain sequence with its context. The sample originates from a study of blood T cell repertoires in COVID-19. Background on the study: The United States, Italy and Spain provided the acute and convalescent COVID-19 samples.

Profiled with immunoSEQ multiplex PCR; TCRdb holds only in-frame clones, not every one. The sample yields approximately 70,000 clones, about 91% seen once. The CDR3 covers 15 residues. The V gene end was trimmed by 0 bases and the J gene end by 3 bases; junction bases not matched to a gene: 1. CDR1 is SGHNT and CDR2 is YYREEE in the germline V gene (reference sequence). This sequence joins TRBV5-4 and TRBJ1-2, with TRBD1 matching 11 bases. Source material: peripheral blood. The receptor was isolated from a human donor with active COVID-19. The donor label of this sample is uncertain. The CDR3, as DNA: TGTGCCAGCAGCTTGGGGGGACAGGGGGACTATGGCTACACCTTC. It is translated as CASSLGGQGDYGYTF.